This T cell receptor (beta chain) emerged from a study of T cells after yellow fever vaccination. Study outcomes and limitations: Clones from primary vaccination mostly reappeared after the booster (roughly 95% CD4, approximately 86% CD8).

Germline assignment: CDR1 SGHRS and CDR2 YFSETQ. The germline V and J ends were trimmed by 0 bases and 2 bases, with 13 bases remaining between them. The CDR3 is 16 amino acids. For TCR, cDNA came from 5'RACE template switching, which added a universal primer site and UMIs. TCRdb recomputed calls from the 5' RACE reads with MiXCR, one row per CDR3 protein. The table has over 300,000 distinct CDR3 sequences, 4.1% seen once. This clonotype was seen only a few times. Its antigen is as yet unknown. This TCR was sampled from a man aged 18 to 30 who received the YFV17D yellow fever vaccine. Source: PBMCs, taken 5 days after the yellow fever booster vaccination. The V call is TRBV5-1, the J call TRBJ2-3; D possibly corresponds to TRBD2 (5 bases). CDR3 in amino acids: CASSLARGLFTDTQYF. DNA for the CDR3: TGCGCCAGCAGCTTGGCCCGGGGTCTTTTCACAGATACGCAGTATTTT.